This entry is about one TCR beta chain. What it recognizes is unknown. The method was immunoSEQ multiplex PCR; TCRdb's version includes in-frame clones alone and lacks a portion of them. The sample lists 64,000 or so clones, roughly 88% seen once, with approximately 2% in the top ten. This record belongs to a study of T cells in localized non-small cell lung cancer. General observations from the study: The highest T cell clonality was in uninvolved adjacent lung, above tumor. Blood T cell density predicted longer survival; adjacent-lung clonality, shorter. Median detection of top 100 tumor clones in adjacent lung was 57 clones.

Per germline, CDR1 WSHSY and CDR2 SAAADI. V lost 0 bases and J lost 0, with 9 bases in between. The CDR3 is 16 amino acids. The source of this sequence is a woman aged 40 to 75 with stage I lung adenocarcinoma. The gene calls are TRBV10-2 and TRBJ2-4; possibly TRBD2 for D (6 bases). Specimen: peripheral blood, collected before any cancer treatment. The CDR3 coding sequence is TGCGCCAGCAGTGAGTCAGGAGGGTTAGCCAAAAACATTCAGTACTTC. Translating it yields CASSESGGLAKNIQYF.